This T cell receptor (beta chain) was profiled in a study of cytomegalovirus exposure and HLA in healthy donors. Whole-study findings and limits: Common viral pathogens (according to a later analysis) appeared linked to several of the most significant clusters. Later on, an analysis showed TCR association rates differing by HLA locus, with DRB1 the most and HLA-C the fewest.

All donors participated as healthy donors of bone marrow. This clone came up a few times. As yet, its antigen is unknown. Germline CDR1 is GTSNPN and CDR2 is SVGIG (reference sequence). Trimming shortened V by 0 bases and J by 1 base, and 12 bases separated the two germline ends. This CDR3 has 15 amino acids. 13 Jbeta primers and 60 Vbeta primers were used for the PCR. The data were produced by immunoSEQ multiplex PCR, yet TCRdb's version contains in-frame clones alone and is incomplete. Of about 98,000 clones in the sample, 69% were seen once. The source of this sequence is a female donor in good health and CMV-seronegative. The chain recombines TRBV30 with TRBJ1-2; D is possibly TRBD1 (6 bases). What was sequenced was PBMCs. This CDR3 is CAWSVRTANNYGYTF. The CDR3 nucleotides are TGTGCCTGGAGTGTTAGGACAGCGAATAACTATGGCTACACCTTC.